This T cell receptor beta chain was sequenced during a study of T-cell memory formation after mild COVID-19. The CDR3 extends over 14 amino acids. The germline V and J ends were trimmed by 4 bases and 7 bases, with 14 bases remaining between them. TCR alpha and TCR beta cDNA libraries carrying sample barcodes and UMIs came from 5'RACE with constant-segment primers. TCRdb reanalysed the 5' RACE reads using MiXCR and keeps one entry per CDR3 protein. The sample lists more than 150,000 distinct CDR3 sequences, around 21% occurring once. Study-level findings and limits: Whether second-wave clones peaking at day 37 were SARS-CoV-2 specific went unconfirmed. Prior to infection, memory already included some responding clones, suggesting cross-reactive memory joined.

This clonotype was found a few times. Its antigen is currently unknown. The sequenced sample consisted of PBMCs or a T cell subset sorted from them (not recorded which). The source of this sequence is an adult woman who had mild COVID-19 (a few samples of this study predate the infection). Cell type and time point are not known. J is TRBJ2-1 and V is TRBV12-3 or TRBV12-4; D tentatively fits TRBD1 or TRBD2 (5 bases each). CDR3 bases: TGTGCCAGCAGTTGGGGCTCATGGGGGAATGAGCAGTTCTTC. Protein product: CASSWGSWGNEQFF.